Following are 26 T cell receptor beta chains from one sample sequenced in a study of post-analysis software for immune sequencing data. Every TCR beta cDNA library bore unique molecular identifiers. From the PCR reads, TCRdb called clonotypes with MiXCR, one entry per CDR3 protein. The sample lists 750,000 to 950,000 distinct CDR3 sequences; roughly 50% were seen once. These receptors have no identified antigens. Findings and caveats of the study: Several TRBV segments were more frequent in patients than controls; TRBV5-6, TRBV5-1 and TRBV20-1 belonged to this group.

Sequencing used blood. All receptors derive from a girl aged 5-17 years with multiple sclerosis.

The chain is built from TRBV10-3 and TRBJ2-1; maybe TRBD1 (6 bases). Germline V gene sequence: CDR1 ENHRY, CDR2 SYGVKD. The CDR3 totals 14 residues. V was trimmed by 6 bases and J by 4 bases, leaving 13 bases between them. CDR3 residues: CAIRLGGSYNEQFF. CDR3 sequence (DNA): TGTGCCATCAGACTAGGGGGATCGTACAATGAGCAGTTCTTC.

The CDR3 loop is CSVELSTSYEQYF. DNA of the CDR3: TGCAGCGTTGAATTAAGTACCTCCTACGAGCAGTACTTC. The chain is built from TRBV29-1 and TRBJ2-7; the D is unclear. The CDR3 totals 13 residues. Between the trimmed V and J ends, which lost 2 bases and 0 bases, there was a span of 8 bases. CDR1 and CDR2 from the germline V gene are SQVTM and ANQGSEA.

The rearrangement joins TRBV29-1 to TRBJ2-5, with TRBD1 matching 8 bases. The end of the DNA aligns better with TRBJ2-7, so the J call may be wrong. There are 17 residues in the CDR3. CDR1 is SQVTM and CDR2 is ANQGSEA in the germline V gene. The DNA of the CDR3 is TGCAGCGTCTCCCCAGGGGGCTCGGTAACCGCCTACGACGAGCAGTACTTC. Its protein is CSVSPGGSVTAYDEQYF.

V and J are TRBV18 and TRBJ2-1; 8 bases agree with TRBD2. CDR1 is KGHSH and CDR2 is LQKENI in the germline V gene. The CDR3 is made up of 14 amino acids. V trimming: 3 bases; J trimming: 8 bases; junction bases outside the gene matches: 6. CDR3 sequence: CASSPTGGNDEQFF. The DNA of the CDR3 is TGTGCCAGCTCACCTACGGGGGGGAACGATGAGCAGTTCTTC.

This clonotype appeared a few times. J is TRBJ1-2 and V is TRBV7-9; maybe TRBD1 (6 bases). The V end lost 1 base, the J end lost 12 bases, and 21 bases lay between the germline ends. Germline CDR1 is SEHNR and CDR2 is FQNEAQ (reference sequence). The CDR3 is made up of 15 amino acids. The CDR3 DNA is TGTGCCAGCAGCTTAGAATGGGGGCTCTCAGTCGGTCACACCTTC. It translates to CASSLEWGLSVGHTF.

This sequence joins TRBV21-1 and TRBJ2-4; the table's TRBD1 call for D was not verified on the DNA. TRBV21-1 is labeled a pseudogene. The CDR3 covers 17 residues. DNA of the CDR3: TGTGCCAGCAGCAAAGAAGGCGCCAGACCAGCCAAAAACATTCAGTACTTC. It is translated as CASSKEGARPAKNIQYF.

This clonotype was detected a few times. This chain connects TRBV7-2 to TRBJ2-3; TRBD1 is a possible D gene (6 bases). V was cut by 3 bases and J by 0 bases, with 10 bases left in between. This CDR3 is built from 15 residues. Germline lookup yields CDR1 SGHTA and CDR2 FQGNSA. The CDR3 DNA reads TGTGCCAGCAGCTTCACAGGGCGAAGCACAGATACGCAGTATTTT. It codes for CASSFTGRSTDTQYF.

This chain joins TRBV21-1 and TRBJ1-2. TRBV21-1 is a pseudogene segment. CDR3 length: 13 amino acids. CDR3 loop: CASSKARQYGYTF. The CDR3 DNA reads as TGTGCCAGCAGCAAAGCTCGCCAGTATGGCTACACCTTC.

This clonotype was found a few times. The rearrangement uses TRBV27 and TRBJ1-2, with a weak D call TRBD1 (5 bases). Per the germline V gene, CDR1 is MNHEY and CDR2 is SMNVEV (reference sequence). The length of the CDR3 is 12 residues. Between the trimmed V and J ends, which lost 6 bases and 6 bases, there was a span of 11 bases. CDR3 loop: CASRTLGDGYTF. The CDR3 region has the DNA TGTGCCAGCAGGACCCTAGGGGATGGCTACACCTTC.

This chain connects TRBV12-5 to TRBJ1-5; D ambiguous. Trimming removed 3 bases from V and 6 bases from J, with 9 bases in between. The CDR3 sequence is 13 residues long. Germline V gene lookup returns CDR1 LGHNT and CDR2 FRNRAP. The CDR3 loop reads CASGLMNPQPQHF. Here the CDR3 DNA reads TGTGCTAGTGGTTTAATGAACCCTCAGCCCCAGCATTTT.

The chain recombines TRBV7-9 with TRBJ2-1; 10 positions agree with TRBD1. Trimming took 2 bases from V and 5 from J; bases not matched to a gene: 9. The CDR3 has 17 amino acids. Germline CDR1 is SEHNR and CDR2 is FQNEAQ (reference sequence). CDR3 in amino acids: CASSLPSGTGVNNEQFF. The CDR3 nucleotides are TGTGCCAGCAGCTTACCGTCCGGGACAGGGGTAAACAATGAGCAGTTCTTC.

The rearrangement joins TRBV29-1 to TRBJ2-1, with D uncertain. CDR3 size: 14 residues. Germline-derived CDR1 and CDR2 are SQVTM and ANQGSEA. V shed 1 base and J shed 2 bases, with 9 bases lying between them. Here the CDR3 DNA reads TGCAGCGTTGAAGCGAGACTGGCCTACAATGAGCAGTTCTTC. This translates into CSVEARLAYNEQFF.

V and J are TRBV27 and TRBJ1-5, with D unclear. The CDR3 is 16 amino acids. CDR1 is MNHEY and CDR2 is SMNVEV in the germline V gene (reference sequence). Trimming left V 6 bases short and J 1 base short, with 16 bases between. CDR3 sequence (DNA): TGTGCCAGCAGCTCCATTGGGCCCCTGAGCAATCAGCCCCAGCATTTT. Protein: CASSSIGPLSNQPQHF.

The V call is TRBV10-3, the J call TRBJ2-7; possibly TRBD1 or TRBD2 for D (5 bases each). Trimming removed 7 bases at V and 0 bases at J, with 10 bases between. The germline gives CDR1 ENHRY, CDR2 SYGVKD. There are 13 residues in the CDR3. The CDR3 here is CAITGDHSYEQYF. In DNA, the CDR3 is TGTGCCATCACCGGGGACCACTCCTACGAGCAGTACTTC.

V gene TRBV7-3 combines with J gene TRBJ2-1; weak D call: TRBD2 (6 bases). The CDR3 totals 16 residues. The V gene's germline CDR1 is SGHTA and CDR2 FQGTGA. Trimming pared 2 bases from V and 4 bases from J, leaving 15 bases between. CDR3 region: CASSLGGTEVYNEQFF. Here the CDR3 DNA reads TGTGCCAGCAGCTTAGGGGGGACTGAAGTATACAATGAGCAGTTCTTC.

This clonotype has a handful of counts. In nucleotides, the CDR3 is TGTGCCAGTAGTATAGGGCACAATGAGCAGTTCTTC. This translates into CASSIGHNEQFF. The genes are TRBV19 and TRBJ2-1; D unclear. The length of the CDR3 is 12 residues. V was cut by 1 base and J by 5 bases, with 3 bases left in between. Germline V CDR1 and CDR2: LNHDA, SQIVND (reference sequence).

The chain couples TRBV6-5 to TRBJ1-4; D perhaps matches TRBD1 (5 bases). The CDR3 runs 17 residues. Germline values: CDR1 MNHEY, CDR2 SVGAGI. With 0 bases removed from V and 3 bases from J, the gap between germline ends came to 14 bases. CDR3 loop: CASSYSPPGLSNEKLFF. As DNA, the CDR3 is TGTGCCAGCAGTTACTCACCGCCAGGGCTCTCTAATGAAAAACTGTTTTTT.

A note on this clonotype: The conserved final phenylalanine or tryptophan is absent from the CDR3, which likely points to a read error. The V and J genes are TRBV7-7 and TRBJ2-2; tentatively, D is TRBD2 (5 bases). The germline gives CDR1 SSHAT, CDR2 FNYEAQ (reference sequence). The CDR3 is 14 amino acids. The CDR3 DNA reads as TGTGCTAGCAGCTCATGGGCGGGCAACGGGGAGCTGTTTTGT. The encoded protein is CASSSWAGNGELFC.

This clonotype came up once. The chain has TRBV7-2 and TRBJ2-1; D remains unclear. The germline V gene has CDR1 SGHTA and CDR2 FQGNSA. V lost 5 bases and J lost 4, with 9 bases in between. The CDR3 sequence is 13 residues long. The CDR3 protein is CASSLKGYNEQFF. CDR3 nucleotide sequence: TGTGCCAGCAGCCTCAAAGGTTACAATGAGCAGTTCTTC.

This clonotype has only a few counts. V usage is TRBV5-1 and J usage is TRBJ2-5; 7 nucleotides agree with TRBD1. CDR3 length: 15 amino acids. V lost 4 bases, J lost 3 bases, and 9 bases stayed unmatched. The V gene's germline CDR1 is SGHRS and CDR2 YFSETQ. This chain's CDR3 is CASSTGTAPEETQYF. The DNA of the CDR3 is TGCGCCAGCAGCACAGGGACAGCTCCTGAAGAGACCCAGTACTTC. Complete variable domain (other parts from reference TRBV5-1 and TRBJ2-5): KAGVTQTPRYLIKTRGQQVTLSCSPISGHRSVSWYQQTPGQGLQFLFEYFSETQRNKGNFPGRFSGRQFSNSRSEMNVSTLELGDSALYLCASSTGTAPEETQYFGPGTRLLVL.

This clonotype was recorded a few times. This chain uses TRBV20-1 with TRBJ2-3; maybe TRBD1 (5 bases). Deletions cut 4 bases from V and 6 bases from J, with 11 bases between. CDR1 DFQATT and CDR2 SNEGSKA come from the germline V gene (reference sequence). This CDR3 comprises 12 residues. As DNA, the CDR3 is TGCAGTGCTAAGCCTCCAGGGGATACGCAGTATTTT. Translating gives CSAKPPGDTQYF.

This sequence joins TRBV29-1 and TRBJ2-7; the match to TRBD2 covers 14 bases. Germline V gene data show CDR1 as SQVTM and CDR2 as ANQGSEA. The CDR3 consists of 15 residues. The CDR3, as DNA: TGCAGTACCGGGACTAGCGGGAGTAGGTCCTACGAGCAGTACTTC. It specifies CSTGTSGSRSYEQYF.

In this sample, this clonotype turned up a few times. The V and J genes are TRBV3-1 and TRBJ1-3; D uncertain. The CDR3 length is 16 residues. V was shortened by 2 bases and J by 4 bases, with 15 bases between the two germline ends. Germline loops: CDR1 LGHDT, CDR2 YNNKEL (reference sequence). CDR3 amino acids: CASSQIRPGSGNTIYF. CDR3 DNA sequence: TGTGCCAGCAGCCAAATCCGGCCCGGCTCGGGAAACACCATATATTTT.

The V call is TRBV7-2, the J call TRBJ2-3, with TRBD2 matching 7 bases. The CDR3 runs 16 residues. Trimming took 4 bases from V and 3 from J; bases not matched to a gene: 10. CDR1 and CDR2 (germline): SGHTA, FQGNSA. In DNA, the CDR3 is TGTGCCAGCAGCTCGGTGGGAGGCGGGAGAACAGATACGCAGTATTTT. It yields the protein CASSSVGGGRTDTQYF.

The V call is TRBV20-1, the J call TRBJ2-3; either TRBD1 or TRBD2 may supply D (5 bases each). The CDR3 consists of 15 residues. V dropped 1 base and J dropped 4 bases, with 15 bases sitting between them. The germline gives CDR1 DFQATT, CDR2 SNEGSKA (reference sequence). The CDR3 region is CSARVAGRVSDTQYF. The CDR3 DNA reads as TGCAGTGCTAGAGTGGCAGGGAGAGTGTCAGATACGCAGTATTTT.

This clonotype was counted a few times. CDR3 DNA sequence: TGTGCCAGCAGCCACCTATTGAGGGGGAGTACCCAAGAGACCCAGTACTTC. Protein: CASSHLLRGSTQETQYF. The chain carries TRBV14 and TRBJ2-5, with TRBD1 as a possible D gene (6 bases). Germline V gene data show CDR1 as SGHDN and CDR2 as FVKESK. The CDR3 totals 17 residues. With 3 bases removed from V and 1 base from J, the gap between germline ends came to 18 bases. Supplemented by reference TRBV14 and TRBJ2-5, the full variable domain reads EAGVTQFPSHSVIEKGQTVTLRCDPISGHDNLYWYRRVMGKEIKFLLHFVKESKQDESGMPNNRFLAERTGGTYSTLKVQPAELEDSGVYFCASSHLLRGSTQETQYFGPGTRLLVL.